This T cell receptor beta chain was identified in a study of blood T cell repertoires in COVID-19. The germline V gene has CDR1 SEHNR and CDR2 FQNEAQ (reference sequence). V dropped 2 bases and J dropped 5; count of bases not matched to a gene: 5. The length of the CDR3 is 15 residues. Residents of about 25 US areas, aged about 18 to 89 years, made up the participants. Which cohort a participant joined came from the clinical history participants gave. TCRdb keeps only in-frame clones here, not all; method: immunoSEQ multiplex PCR. This sample has about 400,000 clones, with 88% found just once. The rearrangement links TRBV7-9 to TRBJ2-7, with TRBD1 identical over 11 bases. The sample taken for sequencing was PBMCs or T cells enriched from blood (not recorded which). This clonotype was sampled from a woman aged 25 to 39 with acute COVID-19. CDR3 in amino acids: CASSLKDRGLNEQYF. In DNA form, the CDR3 reads TGTGCCAGCAGCTTAAAGGACAGGGGGCTGAACGAGCAGTACTTC.